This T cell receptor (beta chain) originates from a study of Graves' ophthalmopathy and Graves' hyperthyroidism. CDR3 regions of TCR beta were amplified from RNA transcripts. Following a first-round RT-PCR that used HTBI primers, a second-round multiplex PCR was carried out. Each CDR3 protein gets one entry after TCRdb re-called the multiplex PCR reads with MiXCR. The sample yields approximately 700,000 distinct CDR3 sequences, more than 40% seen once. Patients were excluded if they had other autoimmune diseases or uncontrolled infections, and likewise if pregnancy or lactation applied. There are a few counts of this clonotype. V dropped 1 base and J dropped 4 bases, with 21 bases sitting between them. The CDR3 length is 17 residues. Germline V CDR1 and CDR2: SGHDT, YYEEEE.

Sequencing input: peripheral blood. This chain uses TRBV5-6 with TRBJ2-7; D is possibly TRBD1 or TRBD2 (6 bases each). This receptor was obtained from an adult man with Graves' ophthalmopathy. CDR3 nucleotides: TGTGCCAGCAGCTTGTTTGCTTTTGGGGGGCGCCCTTACGAGCAGTACTTC. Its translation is CASSLFAFGGRPYEQYF.